This passage covers 31 T cell receptor beta chains from one sample sequenced in a study of blood T cell repertoires in COVID-19. Libraries were prepared by immunoSEQ multiplex PCR; TCRdb keeps only in-frame clonotypes and omits some of them. The sample includes about 110,000 clones, around 83% of them seen just once. The sequenced sample consisted of peripheral blood. These receptors were taken from a woman aged 70-85 years with acute or convalescent COVID-19.

The V gene is TRBV7-9, the J gene TRBJ1-5; D ambiguous. The V and J ends lost 0 bases and 3 bases respectively, with 6 bases between them. CDR1 is SEHNR, CDR2 FQNEAQ, per germline (reference sequence). This CDR3 region has 14 residues. In DNA, the CDR3 is TGTGCCAGCAGCTTAGCACAGTCCAATCAGCCCCAGCATTTT. Its protein is CASSLAQSNQPQHF.

This chain connects TRBV6-5 to TRBJ2-1; tentative D call: TRBD1 (6 bases). The CDR3 covers 15 residues. Germline CDR1 MNHEY, CDR2 SVGAGI. Trimming took off 4 bases at V and 0 bases at J, with 10 bases between the two ends. Here the CDR3 DNA reads TGTGCCAGCAGTTTCCAGGGGTCCTCCTACAATGAGCAGTTCTTC. It is translated as CASSFQGSSYNEQFF.

The chain's CDR3 is CASSLYRQGDEKLFF. In nucleotides, the CDR3 is TGTGCCAGCAGTTTATATCGCCAGGGGGATGAAAAACTGTTTTTT. The chain links TRBV28 to TRBJ1-4; 7 bases fit TRBD1. The V gene end was trimmed by 1 base and the J gene end by 6 bases; junction bases not matched to a gene: 5. Germline V gene sequence: CDR1 MDHEN, CDR2 SYDVKM. There are 15 residues in the CDR3.

CDR3 in amino acids: CASSSQIRGGETQYF. The CDR3 bases are TGTGCCAGCAGCTCGCAGATCAGGGGTGGAGAGACCCAGTACTTC. The chain carries TRBV9 and TRBJ2-5, with D perhaps TRBD1 (6 bases). The V end was cut by 4 bases, the J end by 4 bases, with 17 bases between. Germline-derived CDR1 and CDR2 are SGDLS and YYNGEE. The length of the CDR3 is 15 residues. The whole variable domain, remainder taken from reference TRBV9 and TRBJ2-5, is DSGVTQTPKHLITATGQRVTLRCSPRSGDLSVYWYQQSLDQGLQFLIQYYNGEERAKGNILERFSAQQFPDLHSELNLSSLELGDSALYFCASSSQIRGGETQYFGPGTRLLVL.

The rearrangement joins TRBV3-1 (or the pseudogene TRBV3-2) to TRBJ2-3; 11 nucleotides line up with TRBD2. V gave up 1 base and J gave up 7 bases; unmatched junction bases: 7. This CDR3 spans 16 amino acids. The germline CDR1 and CDR2 sequences are LGHDT and YNNKEL (reference sequence). The DNA of the CDR3 is TGTGCCAGCAGCCAAGGCCCGACTAGCGGGACAAATACGCAGTATTTT. Protein product: CASSQGPTSGTNTQYF.

This chain connects TRBV6-4 to TRBJ1-1; tentatively, D is TRBD1 (5 bases). The V and J ends lost 6 bases and 1 base respectively, with 9 bases between them. This CDR3 is built from 13 residues. The V gene's germline CDR1 is MRHNA and CDR2 SNTAGT. CDR3 sequence: CASRDTRNTEAFF. The CDR3 DNA is TGTGCCAGCAGGGACACAAGGAACACTGAAGCTTTCTTT.

This chain uses TRBV7-8 with TRBJ2-7; D possibly corresponds to TRBD1 (6 bases). This CDR3 contains 15 residues. Between the trimmed V and J ends, which lost 2 bases and 0 bases, there was a span of 11 bases. CDR1 and CDR2 from the germline V gene are SGHVS and FQNEAQ. CDR3 protein: CASSLTGRGSYEQYV. CDR3 DNA: TGTGCCAGCAGCTTAACAGGGCGCGGCTCCTACGAGCAGTACGTC.

The chain is built from TRBV7-3 and TRBJ2-1; D is uncertain. Trimming left V 5 bases short and J 7 bases short, with 15 bases between. The CDR3 is 14 residues long. Germline CDR1 SGHTA, CDR2 FQGTGA. CDR3 nucleotides: TGTGCCAGCAGCCCGCGACTCGCGCATAATGAGCAGTTCTTC. Translated, it gives CASSPRLAHNEQFF.

The V and J genes are TRBV4-3 and TRBJ2-3; D gene uncertain. This CDR3 has 16 residues. The V gene's germline CDR1 is LGHNA and CDR2 YSLEER. V was shortened by 3 bases and J by 0 bases, with 13 bases between the two germline ends. The CDR3 DNA reads as TGCGCCAGCAGCCATCAATCAGGCGCTAGCACAGATACGCAGTATTTT. This encodes CASSHQSGASTDTQYF.

The V call is TRBV7-2, the J call TRBJ2-3; the D is unclear. V was cut by 4 bases and J by 0 bases, with 8 bases left in between. This CDR3 is 14 amino acids long. Germline V gene sequence: CDR1 SGHTA, CDR2 FQGNSA. The chain's CDR3 is CASSSTLSTDTQYF. In DNA, the CDR3 is TGTGCCAGCAGCTCTACCCTGAGCACAGATACGCAGTATTTT. Full variable domain (missing parts from reference TRBV7-2 and TRBJ2-3): GAGVSQSPSNKVTEKGKDVELRCDPISGHTALYWYRQSLGQGLEFLIYFQGNSAPDKSGLPSDRFSAERTGGSVSTLTIQRTQQEDSAVYLCASSSTLSTDTQYFGPGTRLTVL.

The rearrangement joins TRBV5-8 to TRBJ2-3, with D perhaps TRBD2 (5 bases). This CDR3 spans 16 amino acids. In germline, CDR1 is SGHTS, CDR2 YDEGEE. Trimming removed 6 bases at V and 4 bases at J, with 21 bases between. The CDR3 is CASKWSRGRAPDTQYF. The CDR3, as DNA: TGTGCCAGCAAGTGGTCTCGAGGGAGAGCCCCAGATACGCAGTATTTT.

This clone was observed a single time. This chain links TRBV5-4 with TRBJ1-4; D perhaps matches TRBD1 (6 bases). Germline CDR1 SGHNT, CDR2 YYREEE (reference sequence). V was cut by 6 bases and J by 7 bases, with 16 bases left in between. The CDR3 length is 14 residues. In DNA form, the CDR3 reads TGTGCCAGCACCCGGGAAGGGGGTAGTGAAAAACTGTTTTTT. This gives the protein CASTREGGSEKLFF.

The chain couples TRBV5-6 to TRBJ2-3; 14 positions agree with TRBD2. CDR1 is SGHDT and CDR2 is YYEEEE in the germline V gene. V trimming: 1 base; J trimming: 4 bases; junction bases outside the gene matches: 5. CDR3 size: 17 residues. The CDR3 loop is CASSLLGTSGSSDTQYF. DNA for the CDR3: TGTGCCAGCAGCTTGTTGGGGACTAGCGGGAGCTCAGATACGCAGTATTTT. The complete variable domain, with remaining parts taken from reference TRBV5-6 and TRBJ2-3, reads DAGVTQSPTHLIKTRGQQVTLRCSPKSGHDTVSWYQQALGQGPQFIFQYYEEEERQRGNFPDRFSGHQFPNYSSELNVNALLLGDSALYLCASSLLGTSGSSDTQYFGPGTRLTVL.

The J gene is TRBJ1-2, the V gene TRBV28; D unresolved. Between the trimmed V and J ends, which lost 5 bases and 2 bases, there was a span of 12 bases. Germline CDR1 and CDR2: MDHEN and SYDVKM. CDR3 length: 14 residues. The CDR3 reads CASSRETVNYGYTF. The CDR3 coding sequence is TGTGCCAGCAGTCGAGAAACAGTCAACTATGGCTACACCTTC.

This clone was detected only a few times. The CDR3 here is CASSINTGGTEAFF. The CDR3 bases are TGTGCCAGCAGCATAAATACAGGGGGCACTGAAGCTTTCTTT. The chain recombines TRBV7-2 with TRBJ1-1; 8 bases agree with TRBD1. Per germline, CDR1 SGHTA and CDR2 FQGNSA. CDR3 length: 14 amino acids. J lost 4 bases, V lost 5 bases, and 6 bases had no gene match.

The CDR3 loop reads CASSVGDSGAYEQYF. CDR3 DNA sequence: TGTGCCAGCAGCGTAGGGGACAGCGGAGCCTACGAGCAGTACTTC. J is TRBJ2-7 and V is TRBV9; TRBD1 matches at 7 bases. The V segment lost 0 bases and the J segment 2 bases; nucleotides outside the gene matches: 5. This CDR3 is built from 15 residues. CDR1 is SGDLS and CDR2 is YYNGEE in the germline V gene.

The rearrangement joins TRBV5-1 to TRBJ2-1, with 13 bases aligning to TRBD2. Trimming removed 0 bases from V and 3 bases from J; junction bases left unmatched: 9. The germline V gene encodes CDR1 SGHRS and CDR2 YFSETQ. This CDR3 region has 19 residues. CDR3 sequence reads: CASSLAPGLAGPNYNEQFF. The CDR3 DNA reads as TGCGCCAGCAGCTTGGCCCCGGGACTAGCGGGACCCAACTACAATGAGCAGTTCTTC.

This clone was observed a handful of times. This chain uses TRBV10-3 with TRBJ1-3, with a tentative D call TRBD1 (5 bases). Trimming pared 6 bases from V and 8 bases from J, leaving 14 bases between. Germline V gives CDR1 ENHRY, CDR2 SYGVKD. CDR3 length: 13 residues. CDR3 nucleotide sequence: TGTGCCATCAGGTCCGCCAGGGCGGACACCATATATTTT. Amino acid sequence: CAIRSARADTIYF.

This chain joins TRBV18 and TRBJ1-5, with 7 bases lining up with TRBD1. V lost 3 bases to trimming and J lost 4 bases; unmatched junction nucleotides: 0. This CDR3 spans 13 amino acids. From germline, CDR1 is KGHSH and CDR2 LQKENI. The CDR3 sequence: CASSPGQNQPQHF. The CDR3 region has the DNA TGTGCCAGCTCACCGGGACAGAATCAGCCCCAGCATTTT.

Only one count was recorded for this clone. The chain couples TRBV7-2 to TRBJ2-1; no clear D. Per germline, CDR1 SGHTA and CDR2 FQGNSA. The CDR3 sequence is 16 residues long. V was pared by 5 bases and J by 0 bases, with 14 bases between. The CDR3 DNA sequence: TGTGCCAGCAGCCCCTCCAGGCGAAGCTCCTACAATGAGCAGTTCTTC. Residues: CASSPSRRSSYNEQFF.

This chain connects TRBV5-1 to TRBJ2-3, with no clear D. This CDR3 spans 15 amino acids. Trimming shortened V by 4 bases and J by 4 bases, and 16 bases separated the two germline ends. The germline V gene has CDR1 SGHRS and CDR2 YFSETQ. The CDR3 nucleotides read TGCGCCAGCAGCGTATTACCTTCAGTCGCAGATACGCAGTATTTT. Its translation is CASSVLPSVADTQYF.

This chain uses TRBV28 with TRBJ2-5; 10 bases are shared with TRBD2. CDR1 and CDR2 from the germline V gene are MDHEN and SYDVKM. The CDR3 covers 16 residues. Trimming removed 5 bases from V and 1 base from J; junction bases left unmatched: 7. The CDR3 loop reads CASSESGTSAQETQYF. DNA for the CDR3: TGTGCCAGCAGTGAGTCCGGGACTAGCGCCCAAGAGACCCAGTACTTC.

V usage is TRBV5-1 and J usage is TRBJ1-3; 10 nucleotides agree with TRBD1. V was clipped by 5 bases and J by 2 bases; unmatched bases: 4. CDR3 length: 15 residues. Germline CDR1 reads SGHRS; CDR2 reads YFSETQ. CDR3 residues: CASRRTGGAGNTIYF. Here the CDR3 DNA reads TGCGCCAGCAGACGGACAGGGGGAGCTGGAAACACCATATATTTT.

The chain recombines TRBV7-8 with TRBJ1-5, with TRBD1 matching 7 bases. The CDR3 runs 14 residues. From germline, CDR1 is SGHVS and CDR2 FQNEAQ. With 4 bases clipped from V and 3 bases from J, the junction kept 3 bases outside the gene matches. The CDR3 loop reads CASSSGQSNQPQHF. CDR3 nucleotide sequence: TGTGCCAGCAGCTCGGGACAGTCCAATCAGCCCCAGCATTTT.

The chain employs TRBV2 and TRBJ1-1, with D possibly matching TRBD1 (6 bases). Looked up from germline, CDR1 is SNHLY and CDR2 is FYNNEI. The CDR3 contains 13 residues. Trimming cost V 0 bases and J 7 bases, with 9 bases left between them. The CDR3 DNA sequence: TGTGCCAGCAGTGAAGCTGGCAGGGGTGAAGCTTTCTTT. It translates to CASSEAGRGEAFF.

This chain connects TRBV4-1 to TRBJ2-1; D possibly corresponds to TRBD2 (5 bases). CDR1 MGHRA and CDR2 YSYEKL come from the germline V gene. CDR3 size: 16 residues. Trimming removed 6 bases from V and 8 bases from J, with 23 bases in between. The CDR3 DNA sequence: TGCGCCAGCAGTCAGGTCTGGAGGATCCTAGGTCATGAGCAGTTCTTC. Encoded protein: CASSQVWRILGHEQFF.

V gene TRBV7-9 combines with J gene TRBJ1-1, with D perhaps matching TRBD1 (5 bases). The CDR3 runs to 13 residues. V was clipped by 5 bases and J by 7 bases, with 14 bases between them. Germline CDR1 reads SEHNR; CDR2 reads FQNEAQ (reference sequence). In DNA form, the CDR3 reads TGTGCCAGCAGCACGGGGGGGACGGTTGAAGCTTTCTTT. It is translated as CASSTGGTVEAFF.

The chain is built from TRBV9 and TRBJ1-6; 9 bases fit TRBD1. V shed 5 bases, J shed 7 bases, and the junction held 7 bases outside the gene matches. The CDR3 contains 15 residues. Germline V gene lookup returns CDR1 SGDLS and CDR2 YYNGEE. CDR3 sequence (DNA): TGTGCCAGCAGGCCGGGACAGGGTATGAATTCACCCCTCCACTTT. Translated: CASRPGQGMNSPLHF.

The chain joins TRBV3-1 (or the pseudogene TRBV3-2) to TRBJ1-1, with D possibly TRBD1 on 6 matching bases. The CDR3 totals 13 residues. Germline assignment: CDR1 LGHDT and CDR2 YNNKEL (reference sequence). Trimming removed 5 bases at V and 11 bases at J, with 18 bases between. The DNA for the CDR3 is TGTGCCAGCAGCGAACTCGGGTGGGGGCTCGCTTTCTTT. It codes for CASSELGWGLAFF.

This chain links TRBV28 with TRBJ2-3; D is uncertain. V was cut by 5 bases and J by 3 bases, with 3 bases left in between. CDR1 MDHEN and CDR2 SYDVKM come from the germline V gene. The CDR3 is 11 residues long. This CDR3 reads CASSRTDTQYF. CDR3 coding DNA: TGTGCCAGCAGTCGGACAGATACGCAGTATTTT.

CDR3 amino acids: CASNGQGREKLFF. The CDR3 coding sequence is TGTGCCAGCAATGGGCAGGGGAGAGAAAAACTGTTTTTT. This sequence joins TRBV6-5 and TRBJ1-4; D is possibly TRBD1 (6 bases). V gave up 7 bases and J gave up 8 bases, with 14 bases separating them. This CDR3 is 13 amino acids long. CDR1 is MNHEY, CDR2 SVGAGI, per germline.